This TCR beta chain was sequenced in a study of cytomegalovirus exposure and HLA in healthy donors. The PCR contained 60 Vbeta and 13 Jbeta primers. Generated by immunoSEQ multiplex PCR, the TCRdb table keeps only in-frame clones and is missing some. The profile shows some 100,000 clones, 76% of them singletons. The trim removed 3 bases at V and 2 bases at J, leaving 4 bases unmatched. This CDR3 contains 16 residues. The germline V gene encodes CDR1 KGHSH and CDR2 LQKENI. The genes are TRBV18 and TRBJ2-1; 10 bases fit TRBD2. Sequences were obtained from PBMCs. The sequence came from a woman aged 45-65 years in good health and CMV-seropositive. CDR3 region: CASSPRTSGTYNEQFF. The CDR3 bases are TGTGCCAGCTCACCGCGGACTAGCGGAACCTACAATGAGCAGTTCTTC.